This T cell receptor beta chain was obtained from a study of blood T cell repertoires in COVID-19. Study-wide background: Italy, Spain and the United States were the sources of the convalescent and acute COVID-19 samples. T cells, B-cell-depleted T cells, or PBMCs provided the cDNA or gDNA that served as material.

The length of the CDR3 is 14 residues. The V gene lost 4 bases and the J gene lost 8 bases, with 16 bases spanning the gap. Germline V CDR1 and CDR2: KGHDR, SFDVKD. Assay used: immunoSEQ multiplex PCR; TCRdb lists only in-frame clones, some missing. The table records approximately 31,000 clones, about 89% of them present only once. Sequencing was done on a sample of peripheral blood. This chain uses TRBV24-1 with TRBJ1-2; D may be TRBD1 (6 bases). The clonotype originates from a man aged 60 to 75 with acute or convalescent COVID-19. The CDR3 is CATSDRYRERGYTF. CDR3 bases: TGTGCCACCAGTGACCGGTACAGGGAAAGGGGCTACACCTTC.